A selection of T cell receptor beta chains follows, all from one sample in a study of blood T cell repertoires in COVID-19. Using immunoSEQ multiplex PCR, the repertoire was profiled, and TCRdb retains in-frame clones only, with some absent. The repertoire has approximately 150,000 clones, approximately 88% of them found once; the top ten carry 15% to 20%. The sequencing sample was made of peripheral blood. Receptors were obtained from a woman of 80 years or more with acute or convalescent COVID-19. CDR3s include the opening cysteine and the closing phenylalanine or tryptophan. The order of the fields is D gene, J gene, clone size, V gene, CDR3 protein, CDR3 DNA. A D gene is named only where the DNA matches it firmly. The listing skips clone size in some rows; elsewhere it reads once, few, many or a size class.

.	TRBJ2-1	.	TRBV30	CAWSLWRREGQFF	TGTGCCTGGAGCCTATGGCGGAGGGAAGGGCAGTTCTTC
TRBD1	TRBJ2-7	.	TRBV23-1	CASRTCRDRGDEQYF	TGCGCCAGCAGGACATGCCGGGACAGGGGAGACGAGCAGTACTTC
TRBD1	TRBJ1-3	many	TRBV30	CAWSSTGAGNTIYF	TGTGCCTGGAGTTCCACAGGGGCTGGAAACACCATATATTTT
.	TRBJ2-3	.	TRBV5-8	CASSLGTVVASTDTQYF	TGTGCCAGCAGCTTGGGTACAGTGGTTGCTAGCACAGATACGCAGTATTTT
.	TRBJ2-7	.	TRBV29-1	CSVQGGSYEQYF	TGCAGCGTCCAAGGGGGCTCCTACGAGCAGTACTTC
.	TRBJ2-5	.	TRBV6-5	CASSYSAGGYQETQYF	TGTGCCAGCAGTTACTCGGCAGGGGGGTACCAAGAGACCCAGTACTTC
.	TRBJ2-7	.	TRBV7-9	CATSQGNEQYF	TGTGCCACAAGTCAGGGTAACGAGCAGTACTTC
TRBD1	TRBJ2-7	.	TRBV6-6	CASSYSDRGRYEQYF	TGTGCCAGCAGTTACTCGGACAGGGGGCGCTACGAGCAGTACTTC
TRBD1	TRBJ1-2	.	TRBV19	CASSPEAGGLGYGYTF	TGTGCCAGTAGTCCTGAGGCAGGGGGTCTCGGCTATGGCTACACCTTC
TRBD2	TRBJ2-5	.	TRBV6-2/TRBV6-3	CASSRGLAGVQETQYF	TGTGCCAGCAGCCGTGGACTAGCGGGGGTCCAAGAGACCCAGTACTTC
.	TRBJ1-1	.	TRBV10-1	CARSEKFPDRPNTEAFF	TGCGCCAGAAGTGAGAAGTTTCCCGACAGGCCGAACACTGAAGCTTTCTTT
.	TRBJ2-1	.	TRBV10-3	CAISGGFSSYNEQFF	TGTGCCATCAGTGGGGGCTTTAGCTCCTACAATGAGCAGTTCTTC